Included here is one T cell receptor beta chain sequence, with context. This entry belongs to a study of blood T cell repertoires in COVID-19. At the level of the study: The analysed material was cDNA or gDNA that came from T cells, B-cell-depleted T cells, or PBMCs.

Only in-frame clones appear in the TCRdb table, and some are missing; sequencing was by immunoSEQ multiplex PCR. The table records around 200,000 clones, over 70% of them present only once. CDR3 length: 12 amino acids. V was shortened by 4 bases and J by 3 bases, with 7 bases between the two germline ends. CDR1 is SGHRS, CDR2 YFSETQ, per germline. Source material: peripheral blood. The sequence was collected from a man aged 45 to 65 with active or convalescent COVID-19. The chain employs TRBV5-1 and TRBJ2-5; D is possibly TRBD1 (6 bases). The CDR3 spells CASSRQEETQYF. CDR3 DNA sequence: TGCGCCAGCAGCCGACAGGAAGAGACCCAGTACTTC.